Reported below is one T cell receptor beta chain. Its antigen specificity is not known. No clone much larger than this one lies a single base away; base qualities are absent. This record belongs to a study of blood T cell repertoires in COVID-19 (dated by TCRdb to about 2020). Notes on the research overall: The collaborator samples originated in the United States, Italy and Spain and spanned the acute and convalescent phases of COVID-19. The prospective study material was composed of cDNA or gDNA derived from T cells, B-cell-depleted T cells, or PBMCs. Deeply sampled blood TCRbeta repertoires from subjects exposed to, actively infected with, or recovered from COVID-19 were included in the dataset. The repertoires were released in a freely available public database intended as a resource for research on the immune response to SARS-CoV-2. The samples were drawn from the first 160 participants of the ongoing ImmuneRACE study and from over 950 subjects provided by 6 global collaborators. Nearly every sample came with metadata listing a de-identified subject ID, COVID-19 status, age in years and sex. Where available, HLA class I and class II types were obtained from metadata supplied by the sample provider rather than from assay-based typing.

Overall study outcomes, separate from this receptor: How much clinical and demographic metadata was included differed by source and by participant, and the metadata was provided uncurated.

Another Seattle source contributed samples from volunteer blood donors who had recovered from COVID-19. The collaborating institutions used their own protocols to collect whole blood in K2EDTA tubes. For TCRbeta analysis, collaborators shipped samples in one of three forms: frozen whole blood, isolated PBMCs, or DNA extracted from either of those sample types. TCRbeta CDR3 regions were amplified from genomic DNA using the immunoSEQ Assay, a bias-controlled multiplex PCR. In the original analysis: Within the assay, amplification of reference gene primers was used to estimate how many nucleated cells each sample contained. Sequence reads were collapsed and filtered to measure the absolute abundance of every unique TCRbeta CDR3 rearrangement. For each sample, productive Simpson clonality was calculated by taking the square root of Simpson's diversity index across productive rearrangements. The immuneACCESS repertoire file appears here via TCRdb, limited to in-frame rearrangements. These files lack a portion of the clones; in checked studies, under half of the deficit traces to unresolved V genes, and the cause of the others is not known. That table furnishes V, J and clone size, whereas the DNA furnished D and trimming. The sample table contains some 250,000 clones; only one count was recorded for 86% of them. Roughly 3% of the sample comes from the top ten.

Via the germline V gene, CDR1 is MNHEY and CDR2 SVGAGI. The CDR3, cysteine through phenylalanine, is 14 amino acids long. Only the CDR3 part of the read is kept: 42 bases, read in frame from the first base. The V and J ends are trimmed by 7 bases and 6 bases, leaving 16 bases between them. The sample was peripheral blood. Recombination connected TRBV6-5 to TRBJ2-1; TRBD2 could be the D gene, as 7 bases match. The sequence derives from a woman in her 30s who had recovered from COVID-19. The CDR3 protein sequence reads: CASTGGAGVNEQFF. The sequenced DNA is TGTGCCAGCACTGGGGGGGCCGGGGTCAATGAGCAGTTCTTC.